This note documents a single T cell receptor beta chain sequence. Original methodology: Amplifying reference gene primers gave estimates of nucleated cell counts. Clones were read by immunoSEQ multiplex PCR, and TCRdb kept only the in-frame ones, dropping some. The DNA gave D and trimming, while V, J and clone size come from that table. The table includes about 50,000 clones, over 70% detected once. V lost 0 bases, J lost 2 bases, and 7 bases stayed unmatched. Looked up from germline, CDR1 is SGDLS and CDR2 is YYNGEE. The CDR3 runs to 17 residues. The sample is drawn from a study of blood T cell repertoires in COVID-19. Study-level information: Italy, Spain and the United States were the sources of the convalescent and acute COVID-19 samples. PBMCs, B-cell-depleted T cells, or T cells provided the cDNA or gDNA that made up the material.

The sequencing input was peripheral blood. This rearrangement joins TRBV9 to TRBJ2-3, with 9 bases aligning to TRBD2. The source of this sequence is a woman aged 80 or older with acute or convalescent COVID-19. The CDR3 nucleotides read TGTGCCAGCAGCGTAGAGGGCGGGGGGGAATACACAGATACGCAGTATTTT. It yields the protein CASSVEGGGEYTDTQYF.